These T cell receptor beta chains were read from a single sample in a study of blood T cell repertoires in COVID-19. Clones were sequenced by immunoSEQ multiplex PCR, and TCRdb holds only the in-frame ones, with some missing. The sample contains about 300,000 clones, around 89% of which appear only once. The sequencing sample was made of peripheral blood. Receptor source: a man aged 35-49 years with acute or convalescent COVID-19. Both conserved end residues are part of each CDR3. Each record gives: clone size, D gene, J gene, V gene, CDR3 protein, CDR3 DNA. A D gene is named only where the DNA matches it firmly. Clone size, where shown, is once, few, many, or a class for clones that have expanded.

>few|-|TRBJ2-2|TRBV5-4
CASSLEAGSPGELFF
TGTGCCAGCAGCTTGGAGGCGGGTTCGCCCGGGGAGCTGTTTTTT
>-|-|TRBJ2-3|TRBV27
CASSPDSSPTDTQYF
TGTGCCAGCAGCCCCGACAGTAGCCCCACAGATACGCAGTATTTT
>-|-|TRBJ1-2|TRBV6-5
CASSYSLEGENYGYTF
TGTGCCAGCAGTTACTCCCTCGAGGGGGAAAACTATGGCTACACCTTC
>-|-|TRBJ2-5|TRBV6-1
CASSEARSGRETQYF
TGTGCCAGCAGTGAAGCGAGGTCAGGGCGGGAGACCCAGTACTTC
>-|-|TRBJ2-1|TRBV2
CASDSYNEQFF
TGTGCCAGCGACTCTTACAATGAGCAGTTCTTC
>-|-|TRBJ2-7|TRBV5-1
CASGFGGASSYEQYF
TGCGCCAGCGGCTTTGGGGGGGCGAGCTCCTACGAGCAGTACTTC
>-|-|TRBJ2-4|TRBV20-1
CSASRIGNSKNIQYF
TGCAGTGCTAGTAGGATCGGGAACTCTAAAAACATTCAGTACTTC
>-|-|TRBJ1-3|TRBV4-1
CASSQTERGGSGNTIYF
TGCGCCAGCAGCCAAACGGAGCGAGGGGGATCCGGAAACACCATATATTTT
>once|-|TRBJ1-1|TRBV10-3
CAIKREEVTEAFF
TGTGCCATCAAAAGGGAGGAGGTCACTGAAGCTTTCTTT
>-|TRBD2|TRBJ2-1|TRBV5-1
CASSSGEGRDEQFF
TGCGCCAGCAGCTCGGGAGAGGGGAGGGATGAGCAGTTCTTC
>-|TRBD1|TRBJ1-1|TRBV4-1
CASSQGQGNRYTEAFF
TGCGCCAGCAGCCAAGGACAGGGCAATCGGTACACTGAAGCTTTCTTT
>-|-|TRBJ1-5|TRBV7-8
CASSLQGSHNQPQHF
TGTGCCAGCAGCTTACAGGGGTCCCACAATCAGCCCCAGCATTTT
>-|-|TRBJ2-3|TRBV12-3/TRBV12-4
CASSLGIADTQYF
TGTGCCAGCAGTTTGGGCATTGCAGATACGCAGTATTTT
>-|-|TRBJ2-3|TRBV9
CASSLMPPGAGTDTQYF
TGTGCCAGCAGCCTTATGCCCCCAGGGGCGGGCACAGATACGCAGTATTTT
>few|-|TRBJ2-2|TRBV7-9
CASSLTGTGELFF
TGTGCCAGCAGCCTTACGGGGACCGGGGAGCTGTTTTTT
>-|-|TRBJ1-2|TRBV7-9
CASSLNNGYTF
TGTGCCAGCAGCTTAAACAATGGCTACACCTTC
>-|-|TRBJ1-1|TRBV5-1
CASSLAPGSRTEAFF
TGCGCCAGCAGCTTGGCCCCCGGGAGTCGCACTGAAGCTTTCTTT